The 23 T cell receptor beta chains in this list originate from one sample, sequenced in a study of blood T cell repertoires in COVID-19. The repertoire was sequenced with immunoSEQ multiplex PCR; TCRdb's copy has only in-frame clones and lacks some. The data contain over 150,000 clones, roughly nine tenths of them singletons. Sequences were obtained from peripheral blood. These receptor sequences come from a man in his sixties or seventies with active or convalescent COVID-19.

This chain connects TRBV12-3 or TRBV12-4 to TRBJ2-7; D ambiguous. The CDR3 is 13 residues long. V was shortened by 3 bases and J by 0 bases, with 6 bases between the two germline ends. CDR3 residues: CASSFFNSYEQYF. DNA of the CDR3: TGTGCCAGCAGTTTTTTTAACTCCTACGAGCAGTACTTC.

A few counts support this clone. The chain combines TRBV27 with TRBJ1-2; perhaps TRBD1 as D (6 bases). Trimming stripped 3 bases from V and 4 bases from J, with 12 bases between. The CDR3 is 14 residues long. Germline V gives CDR1 MNHEY, CDR2 SMNVEV (reference sequence). The CDR3 coding sequence is TGTGCCAGCAGTTTGTGGGCAGGGGCCTATGGCTACACCTTC. Translating gives CASSLWAGAYGYTF.

This chain joins TRBV5-1 and TRBJ1-5; D is possibly TRBD1 (6 bases). V lost 5 bases, J lost 5 bases, and 11 bases lay in between. The CDR3 sequence is 13 residues long. The germline CDR1 and CDR2 sequences are SGHRS and YFSETQ. CDR3 sequence: CASSEQGHQPQHF. CDR3 nucleotides: TGCGCCAGCAGTGAGCAGGGGCATCAGCCCCAGCATTTT.

J is TRBJ1-6 and V is TRBV5-4; 8 bases are shared with TRBD1. The germline V gene encodes CDR1 SGHNT and CDR2 YYREEE (reference sequence). V shed 5 bases, J shed 11 bases, and the junction held 9 bases outside the gene matches. The CDR3 extends over 14 amino acids. CDR3 amino acids: CASSQDRVLAPLHF. CDR3 in DNA: TGTGCCAGCAGTCAGGACAGGGTTCTAGCACCCCTCCACTTT.

The CDR3: CATSGGRTGVVDIQYF. CDR3 DNA: TGTGCCACCAGCGGGGGGCGGACAGGGGTAGTGGACATTCAGTACTTC. V is TRBV15 and J is TRBJ2-4; 9 bases are a match to TRBD1. This CDR3 is built from 16 residues. V was clipped by 5 bases and J by 8 bases; unmatched bases: 13. The germline CDR1 and CDR2 sequences are LNHNV and YYDKDF (reference sequence).

The chain employs TRBV5-4 and TRBJ1-1, with TRBD1 as a possible D gene (6 bases). This CDR3 is built from 14 residues. Germline loops: CDR1 SGHNT, CDR2 YYREEE (reference sequence). Trimming took off 3 bases at V and 1 base at J, with 10 bases between the two ends. CDR3 amino acids: CASSSQGWNTEAFF. DNA of the CDR3: TGTGCCAGCAGCTCGCAGGGGTGGAACACTGAAGCTTTCTTT.

This chain connects TRBV2 to TRBJ1-1; D is undetermined. The CDR3 covers 13 residues. The germline CDR1 and CDR2 sequences are SNHLY and FYNNEI. Deletions cut 3 bases from V and 2 bases from J, with 7 bases between. Here the CDR3 DNA reads TGTGCCAGCAGTGAGCAGATCAACACTGAAGCTTTCTTT. Protein: CASSEQINTEAFF.

V and J are TRBV5-1 and TRBJ2-7; 7 bases are a match to TRBD1. This CDR3 spans 14 amino acids. The J segment lost 3 bases and the V segment lost 4 bases, leaving 7 bases of the junction unmatched. Germline values: CDR1 SGHRS, CDR2 YFSETQ. The CDR3 protein is CASSPGAGGYEQYF. The CDR3 region has the DNA TGCGCCAGCAGCCCCGGGGCAGGGGGCTACGAGCAGTACTTC. The variable domain in full, completed from reference TRBV5-1 and TRBJ2-7, reads KAGVTQTPRYLIKTRGQQVTLSCSPISGHRSVSWYQQTPGQGLQFLFEYFSETQRNKGNFPGRFSGRQFSNSRSEMNVSTLELGDSALYLCASSPGAGGYEQYFGPGTRLTVT.

V and J are TRBV19 and TRBJ2-6; TRBD2 might be the D (5 bases). The CDR3 extends over 21 amino acids. Germline-derived CDR1 and CDR2 are LNHDA and SQIVND (reference sequence). V was clipped by 6 bases and J by 0 bases, with 27 bases between them. The CDR3 is CASRGPEEVADPLSGANVLTF. CDR3 DNA: TGTGCCAGTAGGGGCCCCGAGGAGGTGGCCGATCCCCTCTCTGGGGCCAACGTCCTGACTTTC.

This clone was counted a few times. This chain uses TRBV28 with TRBJ1-5, with 7 bases that match TRBD1. V trimming: 6 bases; J trimming: 4 bases; junction bases outside the gene matches: 3. Germline assignment: CDR1 MDHEN and CDR2 SYDVKM. This CDR3 spans 13 amino acids. CDR3 residues: CASREQGNQPQHF. CDR3 DNA: TGTGCCAGCAGAGAACAGGGGAATCAGCCCCAGCATTTT.

The CDR3 protein is CASSVSTSGTFYEQYF. The CDR3 nucleotides are TGTGCCAGCAGCGTAAGTACGAGCGGGACCTTTTACGAGCAGTACTTC. This rearrangement joins TRBV9 to TRBJ2-7; TRBD2 matches at 7 bases. This CDR3 is built from 16 residues. Germline V gene lookup returns CDR1 SGDLS and CDR2 YYNGEE. With V trimmed by 1 base and J by 4 bases, 11 bases remained unmatched.

The chain couples TRBV15 to TRBJ2-7; possible D gene TRBD2, 5 bases. Trimming left V 1 base short and J 4 bases short, with 11 bases between. The germline gives CDR1 LNHNV, CDR2 YYDKDF (reference sequence). This CDR3 comprises 14 residues. The CDR3 protein is CATSRGAVVYEQYF. The CDR3 DNA reads TGTGCCACCAGCAGAGGAGCGGTCGTTTACGAGCAGTACTTC.

This clone was seen only a few times. This sequence joins TRBV4-1 and TRBJ2-7, with D perhaps TRBD1 (6 bases). V was shortened by 6 bases and J by 3 bases, with 12 bases between the two germline ends. The V gene's germline CDR1 is MGHRA and CDR2 YSYEKL. The CDR3 has 13 amino acids. This CDR3 reads CASRRDIYYEQYF. The CDR3, as DNA: TGCGCCAGCAGAAGGGACATTTACTACGAGCAGTACTTC.

The CDR3 region has the DNA TGCGCCAGCAGTGAGACTATGGGACTAGCGGGGGCTACCTACGAGCAGTACTTC. Translated, it gives CASSETMGLAGATYEQYF. The chain joins TRBV10-2 to TRBJ2-7, with 14 bases aligning to TRBD2. This CDR3 has 18 amino acids. Germline V gene data show CDR1 as WSHSY and CDR2 as SAAADI. J lost 2 bases, V lost 2 bases, and 8 bases had no gene match.

The chain is built from TRBV4-1 and TRBJ1-1; D not certain. The CDR3 loop spans 13 amino acids. Germline V lookup: CDR1 MGHRA, CDR2 YSYEKL. Trimming cost V 0 bases and J 5 bases, with 7 bases left between them. The DNA of the CDR3 is TGCGCCAGCAGCCAAGAACGGGGAACTGAAGCTTTCTTT. It encodes CASSQERGTEAFF.

Comment on this clone: This specimen includes other DNA sequences encoding the same CDR3. The chain employs TRBV18 and TRBJ1-1; 7 bases line up with TRBD1. V trimming: 4 bases; J trimming: 4 bases; junction bases outside the gene matches: 3. CDR1 is KGHSH, CDR2 LQKENI, per germline. The CDR3 extends over 13 amino acids. This CDR3 is CASSLSGGTEAFF. The CDR3 DNA reads as TGTGCCAGCTCACTCTCAGGGGGCACTGAAGCTTTCTTT.

The chain links TRBV24-1 to TRBJ2-1; the match to TRBD1 covers 10 bases. The germline CDR1 and CDR2 sequences are KGHDR and SFDVKD. Trimming took 4 bases from V and 3 from J; bases not matched to a gene: 5. This CDR3 has 16 residues. DNA for the CDR3: TGTGCCACCAGTGAGGCCGGGACAGGGGACTACAATGAGCAGTTCTTC. Protein product: CATSEAGTGDYNEQFF.

This sequence joins TRBV7-2 and TRBJ2-1; D may be TRBD2 (6 bases). The germline gives CDR1 SGHTA, CDR2 FQGNSA. CDR3 size: 14 residues. V dropped 1 base and J dropped 9 bases, with 13 bases sitting between them. The CDR3 DNA follows: TGTGCCAGCAGCTTAGTTGGTACGCGGGGTGAGCAGTTCTTC. As protein: CASSLVGTRGEQFF. The whole variable domain, filled in from reference TRBV7-2 and TRBJ2-1, reads GAGVSQSPSNKVTEKGKDVELRCDPISGHTALYWYRQSLGQGLEFLIYFQGNSAPDKSGLPSDRFSAERTGGSVSTLTIQRTQQEDSAVYLCASSLVGTRGEQFFGPGTRLTVL.

This clone came up once. This chain links TRBV20-1 with TRBJ2-4; D is unclear. The CDR3 spans 12 residues. Germline V CDR1 and CDR2: DFQATT, SNEGSKA (reference sequence). Trimming removed 3 bases at V and 7 bases at J, with 10 bases between. The CDR3 loop is CSASRSSNIQYF. The CDR3 nucleotides read TGCAGTGCTAGTAGGAGCAGCAACATTCAGTACTTC.

The chain is built from TRBV3-1 (or the pseudogene TRBV3-2) and TRBJ2-2; tentative D call: TRBD2 (5 bases). With 4 bases removed from V and 6 bases from J, the gap between germline ends came to 12 bases. Germline V gene lookup returns CDR1 LGHDT and CDR2 YNNKEL (reference sequence). This CDR3 is 14 amino acids long. Here the CDR3 DNA reads TGTGCCAGCAGCCTCGGCCGGACTGCCGGGGAGCTGTTTTTT. Its protein product is CASSLGRTAGELFF.

The rearrangement links TRBV4-3 to TRBJ1-2; tentative D call: TRBD1 (5 bases). The ends were cut back, 3 bases at V and 4 bases at J, with 9 bases in the middle. There are 13 residues in the CDR3. Per the germline V gene, CDR1 is LGHNA and CDR2 is YSLEER. Here the CDR3 DNA reads TGCGCCAGCAGCCATGGCGGGGGCTATGGCTACACCTTC. It is translated as CASSHGGGYGYTF.

This clone was recorded a few times. The gene calls are TRBV5-1 and TRBJ2-1; TRBD1 matches 8 bases. With V trimmed by 4 bases and J by 6 bases, 18 bases remained unmatched. This CDR3 spans 18 amino acids. The V gene's germline CDR1 is SGHRS and CDR2 YFSETQ. Written as DNA, the CDR3 is TGCGCCAGCAGCCCGAGGCCCCCCGGGACAGGCCTGAGCAATGAGCAGTTCTTC. Translated, it gives CASSPRPPGTGLSNEQFF.

The chain joins TRBV28 to TRBJ2-1; possible D gene TRBD1, 6 bases. Germline V lookup: CDR1 MDHEN, CDR2 SYDVKM. Trimming shortened V by 4 bases and J by 7 bases, and 17 bases separated the two germline ends. This CDR3 spans 15 amino acids. CDR3 bases: TGTGCCAGCAGTTCACCAGGGGCACGGACGAATGAGCAGTTCTTC. This gives the protein CASSSPGARTNEQFF.